Listed here are 22 T cell receptor beta chains from one sample, sequenced in a study of response to subunit inactivated influenza vaccine. From the RT-PCR reads, TCRdb called clonotypes with MiXCR, one entry per CDR3 protein. The repertoire has around 470,000 distinct CDR3 sequences, about 7.2% of them found once; the top ten carry less than 15%. The sample was PBMCs from blood, taken around 25 months after vaccination. The source of these receptors is a man between 45 and 75 years old who received an inactivated influenza vaccine.

This clonotype was detected many times. The V call is TRBV29-1, the J call TRBJ1-5; no clear D. From germline, CDR1 is SQVTM and CDR2 ANQGSEA. V was shortened by 6 bases and J by 2 bases, with 14 bases between the two germline ends. CDR3 size: 14 residues. The CDR3 here is CSVTDGPGNQPQHF. The CDR3 DNA sequence: TGCAGCGTCACAGATGGTCCGGGCAATCAGCCCCAGCATTTT.

A few counts support this clonotype. The chain employs TRBV6-5 and TRBJ1-1, with a weak D call TRBD1 (5 bases). Germline CDR1 and CDR2: MNHEY and SVGAGI. The V and J ends lost 0 bases and 9 bases respectively, with 14 bases between them. The length of the CDR3 is 14 residues. CDR3 amino acids: CASSYSGTGGKAFF. CDR3 DNA: TGTGCCAGCAGTTACTCCGGGACCGGGGGGAAAGCTTTCTTT.

This chain links TRBV5-1 with TRBJ2-6; D gene ambiguous. The germline CDR1 and CDR2 sequences are SGHRS and YFSETQ. V lost 0 bases and J 4 bases, leaving 5 bases between the germline ends. The CDR3 is made up of 14 amino acids. CDR3 sequence reads: CASSLELGANVLTF. CDR3 nucleotide sequence: TGCGCCAGCAGCTTGGAGCTCGGGGCCAACGTCCTGACTTTC.

This clonotype was detected ten times or more. The chain uses TRBV6-6 and TRBJ2-1, with D unresolved. Germline CDR1 reads MNHNY; CDR2 reads SVGAGI (reference sequence). V was pared by 6 bases and J by 6 bases, with 9 bases between. CDR3 length: 12 residues. The CDR3 sequence: CASRPTSNEQFF. DNA of the CDR3: TGTGCCAGCAGACCTACGAGCAATGAGCAGTTCTTC.

This clonotype was counted at least ten times. The CDR3 protein is CASSLAVRVYNEQFF. The CDR3 DNA follows: TGTGCCAGCAGCTTAGCGGTCAGGGTCTACAATGAGCAGTTCTTC. The chain is built from TRBV7-9 and TRBJ2-1; D may be TRBD1 (5 bases). The CDR3 runs to 15 residues. CDR1 is SEHNR, CDR2 FQNEAQ, per germline (reference sequence). V was trimmed by 0 bases and J by 3 bases, leaving 9 bases between them.

This clonotype came up many times. V and J are TRBV7-2 and TRBJ2-7; 9 nucleotides line up with TRBD1. The CDR3 consists of 16 residues. Per the germline V gene, CDR1 is SGHTA and CDR2 is FQGNSA. With 2 bases clipped from V and 3 bases from J, the junction kept 8 bases outside the gene matches. CDR3 region: CASSLPQGTGIYEQYF. CDR3 DNA sequence: TGTGCCAGCAGCTTACCACAAGGGACAGGGATCTACGAGCAGTACTTC.

There are a few counts of this clonotype. The J gene is TRBJ1-4, the V gene TRBV4-2, with D possibly TRBD1 on 6 matching bases. Trimming stripped 0 bases from V and 3 bases from J, with 17 bases between. Germline V gene sequence: CDR1 LGHNA, CDR2 YNFKEQ. The CDR3 has 18 amino acids. CDR3 bases: TGTGCCAGCAGCCAAGATGGGTCCAGGGACACCTCTAATGAAAAACTGTTTTTT. Protein product: CASSQDGSRDTSNEKLFF.

This clonotype turned up a few times. The genes are TRBV10-3 and TRBJ1-3, with 7 nucleotides matching TRBD1. The germline V gene encodes CDR1 ENHRY and CDR2 SYGVKD. Germline trimming cut 6 bases from V and 0 bases from J; bases unmatched to any gene: 5. The CDR3 extends over 15 amino acids. The CDR3: CAISRTGASGNTIYF. The DNA for the CDR3 is TGTGCCATCAGCCGAACAGGGGCCTCTGGAAACACCATATATTTT.

A few counts support this clonotype. V is TRBV7-8 and J is TRBJ2-1; 10 bases agree with TRBD2. With V trimmed by 1 base and J by 0 bases, 9 bases remained unmatched. The CDR3 spans 19 residues. Germline CDR1 is SGHVS and CDR2 is FQNEAQ. The CDR3 DNA sequence: TGTGCCAGCAGCTTAGATAGCACTAGCGGGATGAGCTCCTACAATGAGCAGTTCTTC. Translation: CASSLDSTSGMSSYNEQFF.

This clonotype showed up many times. V gene TRBV6-2 or TRBV6-3 combines with J gene TRBJ2-1; 14 bases are shared with TRBD2. The germline gives CDR1 MNHEY, CDR2 SVGEGT. Trimming at V came to 4 bases and at J to 8 bases, leaving 7 bases not matched to a gene. The CDR3 is made up of 16 amino acids. The CDR3 here is CASSSPGLAGEHEQFF. The CDR3 region has the DNA TGTGCCAGCAGTTCCCCGGGACTAGCGGGAGAGCATGAGCAGTTCTTC.

In this sample, this clonotype turned up many times. The V gene is TRBV5-1, the J gene TRBJ2-1, with TRBD2 identical over 7 bases. Looked up from germline, CDR1 is SGHRS and CDR2 is YFSETQ. This CDR3 spans 15 amino acids. Trimming cost V 4 bases and J 6 bases; bases outside gene matches: 10. CDR3 coding DNA: TGCGCCAGCAGCGAGCGACTAGCTTTTGGCAATGAGCAGTTCTTC. Amino acid sequence: CASSERLAFGNEQFF.

This clonotype was picked up a small number of times. The chain combines TRBV5-1 with TRBJ2-5; a weak D match, TRBD1 (6 bases). This CDR3 is 15 amino acids long. Germline V lookup: CDR1 SGHRS, CDR2 YFSETQ. V dropped 0 bases and J dropped 5 bases, with 14 bases sitting between them. CDR3 nucleotide sequence: TGCGCCAGCAGCTTGGAGAGGGGGTCGGGGGAGACCCAGTACTTC. This translates into CASSLERGSGETQYF.

The chain uses TRBV4-2 and TRBJ1-6; 10 bases line up with TRBD1. The ends lost 0 bases at V and 11 bases at J; junction bases unmatched: 4. The CDR3 has 15 residues. The germline gives CDR1 LGHNA, CDR2 YNFKEQ. This CDR3 reads CASSQDGQGVTPLHF. DNA of the CDR3: TGTGCCAGCAGCCAAGACGGACAGGGGGTAACACCCCTCCACTTT.

This chain uses TRBV28 with TRBJ2-5, with D tentatively TRBD1 or TRBD2 (5 bases each). This CDR3 spans 11 amino acids. V was pared by 10 bases and J by 3 bases, with 9 bases between. In germline, CDR1 is MDHEN, CDR2 SYDVKM. CDR3 amino acids: CATGAEETQYF. Here the CDR3 DNA reads TGTGCCACCGGGGCTGAAGAGACCCAGTACTTC. The full variable domain, in which reference TRBV28 and TRBJ2-5 provide the parts outside the CDR3, is DVKVTQSSRYLVKRTGEKVFLECVQDMDHENMFWYRQDPGLGLRLIYFSYDVKMKEKGDIPEGYSVSREKKERFSLILESASTNQTSMYLCATGAEETQYFGPGTRLLVL.

V usage is TRBV4-3 and J usage is TRBJ1-2, with TRBD1 identical over 7 bases. CDR3 size: 16 residues. The J segment lost 6 bases and the V segment lost 3 bases, leaving 13 bases of the junction unmatched. Per germline, CDR1 LGHNA and CDR2 YSLEER. The CDR3 protein is CASSQLSRTQGDGYTF. CDR3 coding DNA: TGCGCCAGCAGCCAGTTATCCCGGACTCAGGGGGATGGCTACACCTTC.

This clonotype was counted at least ten times. In nucleotides, the CDR3 is TGTGCCAGCAGCTTAGGCGGACTAGCAAAGGATGAGCAGTTCTTC. It specifies CASSLGGLAKDEQFF. The V gene is TRBV11-2, the J gene TRBJ2-1; 8 nucleotides agree with TRBD2. Per the germline V gene, CDR1 is SGHAT and CDR2 is FQNNGV. CDR3 length equals 15 residues. Trimming cost V 1 base and J 8 bases; bases outside gene matches: 7.

The chain carries TRBV3-1 and TRBJ1-1; no clear D gene. V lost 0 bases to trimming and J lost 4 bases, with 15 bases between them. This CDR3 is 16 amino acids long. Germline lookup yields CDR1 LGHDT and CDR2 YNNKEL (reference sequence). DNA of the CDR3: TGTGCCAGCAGCCAAGATAGCGGGCAGGTCGGCACTGAAGCTTTCTTT. It encodes CASSQDSGQVGTEAFF.

This clonotype was found many times. The rearrangement links TRBV12-3 or TRBV12-4 to TRBJ2-3, with unresolved D. V was shortened by 4 bases and J by 5 bases, with 4 bases between the two germline ends. The CDR3 covers 11 residues. The CDR3 region is CASSSLDTQYF. CDR3 DNA: TGTGCCAGCAGTTCTTTAGATACGCAGTATTTT.

The rearrangement joins TRBV20-1 to TRBJ2-3; the D is unclear. V was trimmed by 6 bases and J by 6 bases, leaving 7 bases between them. The CDR3 runs to 10 residues. Germline V lookup: CDR1 DFQATT, CDR2 SNEGSKA (reference sequence). The CDR3 spells CSAGSDTQYF. CDR3 bases: TGCAGTGCCGGATCCGATACGCAGTATTTT.

The chain links TRBV5-1 to TRBJ2-2; no definite D call. V was cut by 4 bases and J by 4 bases, with 14 bases left in between. Germline assignment: CDR1 SGHRS and CDR2 YFSETQ. There are 15 residues in the CDR3. CDR3 sequence reads: CASSPPGLGTGELFF. The CDR3 DNA is TGCGCCAGCAGCCCGCCCGGCCTGGGCACCGGGGAGCTGTTTTTT.

This clonotype was observed many times. V usage is TRBV5-1 and J usage is TRBJ1-1; no clear D. CDR3 length: 17 amino acids. Germline V gives CDR1 SGHRS, CDR2 YFSETQ. The germline V and J ends were trimmed by 1 base and 0 bases, with 16 bases remaining between them. The DNA of the CDR3 is TGCGCCAGCAGCTTGTCACGTCCGGCAGGCTTGAACACTGAAGCTTTCTTT. Its protein is CASSLSRPAGLNTEAFF.

This clonotype has a handful of counts. The chain uses TRBV11-2 and TRBJ2-1; TRBD2 agrees at 13 bases. There are 14 residues in the CDR3. V was clipped by 11 bases and J by 6 bases; unmatched bases: 7. The germline gives CDR1 SGHAT, CDR2 FQNNGV. CDR3 nucleotide sequence: TGTGCCTCAGGACTAGCGGGAGTTGTCAATGAGCAGTTCTTC. Translating gives CASGLAGVVNEQFF. The variable domain in full, completed from reference TRBV11-2 and TRBJ2-1, reads EAGVAQSPRYKIIEKRQSVAFWCNPISGHATLYWYQQILGQGPKLLIQFQNNGVVDDSQLPKDRFSAERLKGVDSTLKIQPAKLEDSAVYLCASGLAGVVNEQFFGPGTRLTVL.